The TCR beta chain described here comes from a study of cytomegalovirus exposure and HLA in healthy donors. PCR employed 60 Vbeta and 13 Jbeta primers. The data were produced by immunoSEQ multiplex PCR, yet TCRdb's version contains in-frame clones alone and is incomplete. The data hold approximately 110,000 clones, with around 77% observed a single time. Points on this clone: The antigen is unknown.

General study results and limits: Most observed TCR sequences were rare, whereas some public TCRs were detected in many donors.

The source of this sequence is a woman in her 40s in good health and CMV-seropositive. The sample was PBMCs.

The CDR3 sequence: CASSELPAPSSNEQFF. The CDR3 region has the DNA TGTGCCAGCAGTGAACTCCCAGCGCCTTCTTCCAATGAGCAGTTCTTC. The chain is built from TRBV6-1 and TRBJ2-1; D unresolved. Germline V gene sequence: CDR1 MNHNS, CDR2 SASEGT. This CDR3 is 16 amino acids long. V was shortened by 2 bases and J by 6 bases, with 17 bases between the two germline ends.